This T cell receptor beta chain derives from a study of T cell responses to AZD1222 COVID-19 vaccine. As for the study in general: Samples with a second dose at about 4 or about 12 weeks were pooled together.

The length of the CDR3 is 14 residues. CDR1 is SGHVS and CDR2 is FQNEAQ in the germline V gene. V was pared by 5 bases and J by 4 bases, with 14 bases between. Assay: immunoSEQ multiplex PCR; the TCRdb copy retains only in-frame clones and omits some. The table lists 200,000 to 300,000 clones, approximately 95% of them singletons. The specimen comprised peripheral blood, sampled on day 0 of AZD1222 vaccination. This sequence was found in an adult in good health. J is TRBJ1-1 and V is TRBV7-8, with TRBD1 as a possible D gene (5 bases). The CDR3 nucleotides are TGTGCCAGCAGCATCGGGACCCCGAGCACTGAAGCTTTCTTT. Translated, it gives CASSIGTPSTEAFF.